This entry features one T cell receptor (beta chain) sequence. No antigen is known for it. This entry belongs to a study of T cell responses to AZD1222 COVID-19 vaccine. Findings and limits, study-wide: Recipients of two AZD1222 doses showed rising Spike-specific TCR breadth and depth. It was only after the peak T cell response that any repertoires were sampled. Clonal diversity was possibly underestimated; the donors were predominantly white British and more often female.

This CDR3 region has 16 residues. V gave up 1 base and J gave up 7 bases; unmatched junction bases: 10. Germline CDR1 and CDR2: SGHRS and YFSETQ. The assay was immunoSEQ multiplex PCR, and TCRdb's table has in-frame clones only and misses some. The data hold 180,000 or so clones, with around 90% observed a single time. The gene calls are TRBV5-1 and TRBJ2-1, with 8 bases aligning to TRBD2. The origin of this receptor is an adult who received the AZD1222 COVID-19 vaccine. This specimen was peripheral blood, taken 28 days after the second AZD1222 dose. The CDR3 here is CASSLPMSGGTNEQFF. CDR3 sequence (DNA): TGCGCCAGCAGCTTGCCCATGTCGGGGGGGACAAATGAGCAGTTCTTC.